Shown below are 24 T cell receptor beta chains from a single sample sequenced in a study of OX40 agonist ivuxolimab in advanced cancers. The method was immunoSEQ multiplex PCR; TCRdb's version includes in-frame clones alone and lacks a portion of them. The sample shows about 76,000 clones, approximately 83% of them seen only once. The sample here was CD4+ or CD8+ T cells sorted from blood, taken in a trial of the OX40 agonist ivuxolimab. Receptors were obtained from an adult with an advanced solid tumor such as melanoma, head and neck, liver or kidney cancer.

This clone qualifies as medium-sized (0.01 to 0.1%). The rearrangement uses TRBV2 and TRBJ1-6; tentatively, D is TRBD1 (5 bases). The CDR3 contains 14 residues. V was cut by 10 bases and J by 8 bases, with 18 bases left in between. Germline V lookup: CDR1 SNHLY, CDR2 FYNNEI. CDR3 in amino acids: CATMSGQGYSPLHF. CDR3 in DNA: TGTGCCACCATGAGCGGCCAGGGTTATTCACCCCTCCACTTT. Full variable domain (remainder filled in from reference TRBV2 and TRBJ1-6): EPEVTQTPSHQVTQMGQEVILRCVPISNHLYFYWYRQILGQKVEFLVSFYNNEISEKSEIFDDQFSVERPDGSNFTLKIRSTKLEDSAMYFCATMSGQGYSPLHFGNGTRLTVT.

The J gene is TRBJ2-2, the V gene TRBV2; D is unresolved. The germline V gene has CDR1 SNHLY and CDR2 FYNNEI. The CDR3 spans 13 residues. Trimming stripped 4 bases from V and 6 bases from J, with 9 bases between. The CDR3 sequence is CASSVLPPGELFF. In nucleotides, the CDR3 is TGTGCCAGCAGTGTCTTACCCCCCGGGGAGCTGTTTTTT.

The chain employs TRBV6-5 and TRBJ1-1, with D possibly matching TRBD1 (5 bases). Germline CDR1 is MNHEY and CDR2 is SVGAGI. V shed 3 bases and J shed 4 bases, with 12 bases lying between them. This CDR3 region has 14 residues. CDR3 sequence reads: CASSYSRGSTEAFF. Here the CDR3 DNA reads TGTGCCAGCAGTTATTCTAGGGGAAGCACTGAAGCTTTCTTT.

This chain links TRBV2 with TRBJ2-3; TRBD2 aligns across 7 bases. The germline V gene encodes CDR1 SNHLY and CDR2 FYNNEI. The CDR3 length is 16 residues. V lost 8 bases, J lost 4 bases, and 15 bases stayed unmatched. This CDR3 reads CASADVGGREADTQYF. CDR3 nucleotides: TGTGCCAGCGCCGACGTTGGGGGGAGGGAGGCAGATACGCAGTATTTT.

The V call is TRBV9, the J call TRBJ2-2, with D perhaps matching TRBD1 (6 bases). Trimming removed 4 bases at V and 6 bases at J, with 16 bases between. Germline V CDR1 and CDR2: SGDLS, YYNGEE. The CDR3 has 15 residues. The CDR3 region is CASSYGNRASGELFF. The DNA of the CDR3 is TGTGCCAGCAGCTACGGGAACAGGGCGTCCGGGGAGCTGTTTTTT.

The rearrangement joins TRBV4-3 to TRBJ1-2; TRBD1 matches 7 bases. The CDR3 contains 19 residues. The J segment lost 2 bases and the V segment lost 0 bases, leaving 15 bases of the junction unmatched. Germline CDR1 and CDR2: LGHNA and YSLEER. In nucleotides, the CDR3 is TGCGCCAGCAGCCAAGAAGGGACAGCTGGGAGTGCTCGAAACTATGGCTACACCTTC. It translates to CASSQEGTAGSARNYGYTF.

J is TRBJ1-1 and V is TRBV5-1; D perhaps matches TRBD1 (5 bases). The germline gives CDR1 SGHRS, CDR2 YFSETQ. Trimming left V 0 bases short and J 8 bases short, with 8 bases between. The CDR3 length is 12 residues. The CDR3 sequence is CASSLGDREAFF. The CDR3 region has the DNA TGCGCCAGCAGCTTGGGGGACCGAGAAGCTTTCTTT.

This clone was counted once. The rearrangement uses TRBV27 and TRBJ2-7, with D possibly being TRBD1 (5 bases). Per the germline V gene, CDR1 is MNHEY and CDR2 is SMNVEV (reference sequence). V lost 5 bases to trimming and J lost 8 bases, with 10 bases between them. CDR3 size: 11 residues. The CDR3 nucleotides are TGTGCCAGCAGTCACGACAGCCAGCAGTACTTC. Translation gives CASSHDSQQYF.

This clone was detected many times. The chain recombines TRBV7-2 with TRBJ2-2; TRBD1 aligns across 7 bases. The CDR3 length is 14 residues. CDR1 SGHTA and CDR2 FQGNSA come from the germline V gene. V gave up 5 bases and J gave up 4 bases; unmatched junction bases: 4. DNA of the CDR3: TGTGCCAGCAGCCTAGGGGGCGGCACCGGGGAGCTGTTTTTT. Translated, it gives CASSLGGGTGELFF.

V gene TRBV5-6 combines with J gene TRBJ1-5, with D hard to call. The CDR3 sequence is 13 residues long. The germline V gene has CDR1 SGHDT and CDR2 YYEEEE. Trimming removed 2 bases from V and 7 bases from J, with 10 bases in between. Here the CDR3 DNA reads TGTGCCAGCAGCTTAGGGCTGGGCCAGCCCCAGCATTTT. Residues: CASSLGLGQPQHF.

The J gene is TRBJ2-3, the V gene TRBV4-1; D is unresolved. V dropped 3 bases and J dropped 6 bases, with 19 bases sitting between them. Germline V gene sequence: CDR1 MGHRA, CDR2 YSYEKL. CDR3 length equals 16 residues. CDR3 DNA sequence: TGCGCCAGCAGCCAGTTTAATAGTAGGCTCGGGGATACGCAGTATTTT. It specifies CASSQFNSRLGDTQYF.

The chain uses TRBV5-1 and TRBJ2-3; either TRBD1 or TRBD2 may supply D (7 bases each). Germline values: CDR1 SGHRS, CDR2 YFSETQ. The CDR3 is 15 amino acids. Trimming pared 4 bases from V and 3 bases from J, leaving 15 bases between. In nucleotides, the CDR3 is TGCGCCAGCAGCAGGAGACAGGGAGGGACAGATACGCAGTATTTT. It is translated as CASSRRQGGTDTQYF. The full variable domain, with the rest looked up from reference TRBV5-1 and TRBJ2-3, is KAGVTQTPRYLIKTRGQQVTLSCSPISGHRSVSWYQQTPGQGLQFLFEYFSETQRNKGNFPGRFSGRQFSNSRSEMNVSTLELGDSALYLCASSRRQGGTDTQYFGPGTRLTVL.

The chain joins TRBV29-1 to TRBJ1-5; D call uncertain. The CDR3 consists of 12 residues. Deletions cut 4 bases from V and 3 bases from J, with 7 bases between. Germline V gene sequence: CDR1 SQVTM, CDR2 ANQGSEA. CDR3 nucleotides: TGCAGCGTTGGGTTTCTCAATCAGCCCCAGCATTTT. Translation gives CSVGFLNQPQHF.

The chain couples TRBV5-1 to TRBJ1-1, with 10 bases identical to TRBD1. From germline, CDR1 is SGHRS and CDR2 YFSETQ. This CDR3 is 15 amino acids long. The V and J ends lost 6 bases and 3 bases, in that order; junction bases with no gene match: 8. The CDR3 protein is CASTRQGARDTEAFF. CDR3 in DNA: TGCGCCAGCACCCGACAGGGGGCGAGGGACACTGAAGCTTTCTTT.

V and J are TRBV9 and TRBJ2-4, with 10 bases matching TRBD2. The V gene end was trimmed by 2 bases and the J gene end by 4 bases; junction bases not matched to a gene: 3. CDR3 length equals 15 residues. CDR1 and CDR2 (germline): SGDLS, YYNGEE. CDR3 coding DNA: TGTGCCAGCAGCGTTGAAGCGGGGGGGAAAAACATTCAGTACTTC. It is translated as CASSVEAGGKNIQYF.

This sequence joins TRBV11-2 and TRBJ1-2; D possibly corresponds to TRBD1 (6 bases). Trimming took 6 bases from V and 7 from J, leaving 9 bases between them. CDR1 is SGHAT, CDR2 FQNNGV, per germline. The CDR3 totals 11 residues. The CDR3 loop reads CASSTGTGYTF. The CDR3 DNA is TGTGCCAGCAGTACAGGGACTGGCTACACCTTC.

The genes are TRBV7-2 and TRBJ2-3, with TRBD2 matching over 8 bases. Germline CDR1 SGHTA, CDR2 FQGNSA. Trimming at V came to 5 bases and at J to 4 bases, leaving 8 bases not matched to a gene. This CDR3 spans 15 amino acids. In DNA, the CDR3 is TGTGCCAGCAGCCCAAGACTAGCGAGTGCAGATACGCAGTATTTT. Translated: CASSPRLASADTQYF.

The chain carries TRBV5-6 and TRBJ1-1; 8 positions match TRBD1. V was pared by 6 bases and J by 1 base, with 14 bases of the junction left unmatched. This CDR3 is built from 17 residues. The germline gives CDR1 SGHDT, CDR2 YYEEEE. The CDR3 is CASTMPGQVSSNTEAFF. The DNA of the CDR3 is TGTGCCAGCACGATGCCGGGACAGGTCTCCTCGAACACTGAAGCTTTCTTT.

The chain has TRBV6-5 and TRBJ1-2; TRBD1 matches at 7 bases. The CDR3 is 16 residues long. V dropped 4 bases and J dropped 4; count of bases not matched to a gene: 12. Germline V gene lookup returns CDR1 MNHEY and CDR2 SVGAGI. CDR3 residues: CASSSATGTSFYGYTF. CDR3 nucleotides: TGTGCCAGCAGTTCCGCGACAGGGACTTCTTTCTATGGCTACACCTTC.

This clone has more than one count but fewer than ten. The chain has TRBV15 and TRBJ1-6; 7 bases match TRBD1. The CDR3 has 16 amino acids. The trim removed 0 bases at V and 7 bases at J, leaving 6 bases unmatched. Germline assignment: CDR1 LNHNV and CDR2 YYDKDF (reference sequence). This CDR3 reads CATSRDLGGGNSPLHF. The DNA for the CDR3 is TGTGCCACCAGCAGAGATCTGGGAGGGGGCAATTCACCCCTCCACTTT.

V is TRBV19 and J is TRBJ2-3, with 8 bases fitting TRBD1. The CDR3 has 15 residues. V was clipped by 7 bases and J by 2 bases; unmatched bases: 8. Germline V gives CDR1 LNHDA, CDR2 SQIVND (reference sequence). The CDR3 bases are TGTGCCAGTACCCCACGGACAGGGTTCACAGATACGCAGTATTTT. Its protein is CASTPRTGFTDTQYF.

J is TRBJ1-3 and V is TRBV6-6; D is uncertain. The germline CDR1 and CDR2 sequences are MNHNY and SVGAGI (reference sequence). V gave up 6 bases and J gave up 0 bases, with 9 bases separating them. The CDR3 totals 14 residues. The CDR3 DNA is TGTGCCAGCAGGGAGGACGGCTCTGGAAACACCATATATTTT. This encodes CASREDGSGNTIYF.

V usage is TRBV4-3 and J usage is TRBJ1-2; D remains ambiguous. The germline V and J ends were trimmed by 0 bases and 8 bases, with 16 bases remaining between them. CDR1 is LGHNA, CDR2 YSLEER, per germline. CDR3 size: 15 residues. CDR3 coding DNA: TGCGCCAGCAGCCAAGATGGAAGGGTTGCGAGGGGCTACACCTTC. Translation gives CASSQDGRVARGYTF.

In its sample, this clone was seen many times. The rearrangement uses TRBV27 and TRBJ2-2, with D hard to call. Germline V lookup: CDR1 MNHEY, CDR2 SMNVEV (reference sequence). The CDR3 length is 16 residues. Trimming took 2 bases from V and 0 from J, leaving 10 bases between them. This chain's CDR3 is CASSLPATPNTGELFF. The DNA of the CDR3 is TGTGCCAGCAGTTTACCTGCGACTCCGAACACCGGGGAGCTGTTTTTT.